This T cell receptor beta chain stems from a study of neoadjuvant anti-PD-1 for oral cavity cancer (dated by TCRdb to the early 2020s). Broadly, across the study: Before curative-intent surgical resection, most patients were given three to four biweekly doses of nivolumab at 3 mg/kg. There were 12 patients in the parent correlative cohort, and the response rate was roughly 34%. Responders were defined as patients with complete response, partial response or stable disease by RECIST 1.1; non-responders were defined as patients with progression. For patients who did not progress, a fourth nivolumab dose was given around day 43, followed by definitive surgical resection on days 50-56.

CDR1 and CDR2 are read off the germline V gene (reference sequence) as DFQATT and SNEGSKA. Its CDR3 holds 8 amino acids, cysteine through phenylalanine. Kept here is only the CDR3 DNA, which spans 24 bases and is read in frame from base 1. Tumor libraries used mostly 4.8 ug of input genomic DNA for survey sequencing, with two replicates per sample. Following the manufacturer's instructions, the team built TCRbeta libraries using the immunoSEQ hsTCRbeta kit. The completed libraries were mixed into a single pool at 3 nM, then sequenced with an Illumina NovaSeq 6000 S4 flow cell. The original pipeline was this. Raw data preprocessing and quality control were performed with the immunoSEQ Analyzer. The analysis was restricted to productive rearrangements, with each unique CDR3 amino acid sequence defining a clonotype. Repertoire clonality was estimated as the Gini-Simpson index, computed with the R package tcR. Gini indices were compared with Student's t test, and associations with tumor size change were assessed by Pearson correlation. The table was pulled from immuneACCESS by TCRdb, which kept in-frame rearrangements only. Such tables lose some clones; where checked, under half of the loss comes from unresolved V genes, and the rest has no known cause. The DNA was the basis for D and trimming; V, J and clone size are from that table. The sample profile shows about 7,200 clones; about 54% of them were found once. Under 7.5% of the sample is in the top ten clones.

The full study reports these points: Higher pretreatment blood Treg/Th17 ratios correlated with both higher pretreatment blood TCRbeta clonality and lower post-treatment tumor TCRbeta clonality. Only a few patients per response group were included in the TCR analyses, and the authors called for validation in larger cohorts. Greater tumor shrinkage correlated with larger post-treatment sizes of preexisting intratumoral clones, which suggests that expansion of preexisting clones contributed to response.

About this clone: Its antigen target is currently unknown. No base quality values were provided; no much bigger clone lies one nucleotide off.

The meaning of the sample's time point label: before neoadjuvant nivolumab. The patients had newly diagnosed stage II-IVA oral cavity squamous cell carcinoma and had not received any prior systemic or radiation treatment. The cohort was made up of patients with locally advanced, HPV-negative oral cavity squamous cell carcinoma. The samples were drawn from a longitudinal correlative study tied to a single-arm phase II trial testing neoadjuvant nivolumab in oral cavity squamous cell carcinoma. Genomic DNA-based TCRbeta sequencing was performed on subject-matched pre- and post-treatment PBMCs and tumors from three responders and three non-responders. The Maxwell RSC DNA from Tissue kit was used to isolate genomic DNA from tumor tissue.

The receptor comes from a person between 40 and 85 years old with oral cavity squamous cell carcinoma. The rearrangement joined TRBV20-1 to TRBJ1-2, with no D gene named confidently. Sample: tumor tissue, taken before nivolumab (anti-PD-1) treatment. The nucleotide sequence reads TGCCACATCTATGGCTACACCTTC. This codes for CHIYGYTF.